This T cell receptor (beta chain) originates from a study of T cell responses to AZD1222 COVID-19 vaccine listed by TCRdb under 2021. At the level of the whole study: TCR sequencing covered more than 230 trial participants: 200 to 220 given two doses of AZD1222 and approximately 26 given two doses of MenACWY control vaccine. Trial participants were enrolled into age subgroups of 18-55, 56-69 and 70-plus years, which contained 148, 28 and 57 TCR-sequenced participants, respectively.

Interpreted using the paper, the time point label stands for: about 28 days (+/-7) after the second vaccine dose. AZD1222 recipients given second doses at about 4 weeks or at about 12 weeks were pooled, since spike-specific TCR depth and breadth were not found to differ between the two schedules. Vaccinee samples were obtained from the UK trials COV001 and COV002, which included a single-blind randomized controlled phase 2/3 trial of AZD1222 (ChAdOx1 nCoV-19) in healthy adults. For TCRbeta chain sequencing, PBMC samples were collected from trial participants at day 0 and at day 28 after the second dose. The paper's findings and limits, for the study overall: In the small 56-69-year group, the increase in depth fell short of significance, most likely because of low power. Participants were mostly white British, with more females than males. The authors suggested clonal diversity may have been underestimated. Conclusions about previously exposed vaccinees are limited because only 5 or 6 AZD1222 recipients were SARS-CoV-2 seropositive at baseline. Spike-specific TCR breadth and depth rose significantly after two AZD1222 doses compared with day 0 and with MenACWY recipients. Vaccine-associated CD4 TCRs spanned the whole spike protein, with dominant responses in regions 160-218 and 743-854. Reportedly, close to half of the unique spike-specific TCRs recognized epitopes lying outside the regions that are mutated in the B.1.351 and B.1.1.7 variants. Because no samples from the day 14 peak response were available, repertoires could be characterized only after the peak T cell response.

The CDR3 regions of human TCRbeta chains were analyzed by immunosequencing. The original methods were these. TCRs in the repertoires were matched against a reference library of SARS-CoV-2-specific TCRs that had been generated with the MIRA antigen-specificity platform. Breadth was defined as the fraction of unique TCRs that were SARS-CoV-2-associated. Depth was defined as the fraction of total T cells that were SARS-CoV-2-associated. Using the MIRA data, each spike-specific TCR was mapped to the spike region that the TCR reacts to and placed in a CD4 or CD8 class. Log10-transformed breadth and depth values were compared by one-way ANOVA with Sidak's multiple comparisons tests. TCRdb mirrors the immuneACCESS table, restricted to in-frame sequences. Some clones are absent from its copies; in checked studies, under half trace to an unresolved V gene, and the reason for the others is unknown. That table furnishes V, J and clone size, whereas the DNA furnished D and trimming. This sample is represented by 120,000 or so clones; roughly 88% of them were singletons. The ten top clones hold about 26% of the sample.

This clone was counted between two and nine times. Its antigen target is currently unknown. No base quality values were provided; no much bigger clone lies one nucleotide off. CDR1 and CDR2 are read off the germline V gene as SGHTA and FQGNSA. From its cysteine to its phenylalanine, the CDR3 spans 13 amino acids. Just CDR3 DNA is preserved here, 39 bases in frame from base 1. The V and J ends are trimmed by 5 bases and 12 bases, leaving 18 bases between them. The sequence derives from an adult who received the AZD1222 COVID-19 vaccine. Sequencing used peripheral blood, obtained 28 days after the second AZD1222 dose. Rearrangement joined TRBV7-2 to TRBJ2-3, and possibly TRBD2, on 6 matching bases. CDR3 sequence: CASSPQTSPSQYF. The DNA is TGTGCCAGCAGCCCACAGACTAGTCCTTCTCAGTATTTT.